What follows is one T cell receptor beta chain and its context. A far larger clone is one nucleotide away, so this likely arose from a read error. The sample is drawn from a study of blood T cell repertoires in COVID-19. The wider study: Spain, Italy and the United States supplied samples that represented acute and convalescent COVID-19. The cDNA or gDNA used as material had been derived from T cells, B-cell-depleted T cells, or PBMCs.

Looked up from germline, CDR1 is SEHNR and CDR2 is FQNEAQ (reference sequence). The CDR3 sequence is 14 residues long. The ends lost 5 bases at V and 1 base at J; junction bases unmatched: 1. The authors' processing: By means of reference gene primer amplification, nucleated cell counts were estimated. Assay: immunoSEQ multiplex PCR; the TCRdb copy retains only in-frame clones and omits some. Clone size and the V and J calls come from that table; the DNA yielded D and trimming. The sample records 64,000 or so clones, about 72% being singletons. The sequence was obtained from a man of 80 years or more with acute or convalescent COVID-19. The sequenced material came from peripheral blood. The chain has TRBV7-9 and TRBJ1-3; the match to TRBD1 covers 8 bases. The DNA for the CDR3 is TGTGCCAGCAGCCGGACAGGGTCTGGAAACACCATATATTTT. Translation gives CASSRTGSGNTIYF.